This TCR beta chain was retrieved from a study of CD8 T cells in ankylosing spondylitis. This clonotype was seen at least ten times. No antigen is known for it. The study, taken as a whole, reports: Eight highly homologous variants formed a TCR beta motif that appeared characteristic of ankylosing spondylitis blood. Prior work had noted some motif variants in reactive arthritis blood and synovial fluid.

CDR3 size: 14 residues. Trimming removed 3 bases at V and 0 bases at J, with 6 bases between. The germline gives CDR1 DFQATT, CDR2 SNEGSKA (reference sequence). Each TCR beta library was made by quantitative 5'-RACE that incorporated molecular barcodes. TCRdb independently ran MiXCR on the 5' RACE reads; one entry per CDR3 protein. The sample carries 500,000 to 650,000 distinct CDR3 sequences, less than 6% recorded once. The rearrangement joins TRBV20-1 to TRBJ2-6; no definite D call. Source material: blood, either unsorted or a sorted T cell fraction (not recorded which). The TCR was taken from a male donor with ankylosing spondylitis. The CDR3 protein is CSARTNSGANVLTF. The CDR3 nucleotides are TGCAGTGCTAGGACAAACTCTGGGGCCAACGTCCTGACTTTC.